This T cell receptor beta chain originates from a study of siplizumab effects on memory and regulatory T cells. Study-wide results and limits: The diversity of naive T cells seemed greater than that of memory cells, and their alloresponse contribution seemed major.

Sequenced by immunoSEQ multiplex PCR; TCRdb stores in-frame clones only, minus some. Among about 15,000 clones listed, 40% to 55% were seen once. This clone was counted a few times. Its target is not known. Germline V CDR1 and CDR2: MNHNS, SASEGT. The CDR3 is made up of 19 amino acids. V lost 4 bases to trimming and J lost 7 bases; unmatched junction nucleotides: 20. Researchers maintained the mixed lymphocyte reaction cells in coculture at 37°C for about six days. Stimulator PBMCs labelled with Violet Dye were mixed 1:1 with responder PBMCs labelled with CFSE. The specimen sequenced was CFSE-low (dividing) CD4+ T cells sorted from an allogeneic mixed lymphocyte reaction. The chain couples TRBV6-1 to TRBJ1-1; 11 positions agree with TRBD1. This TCR derives from a human donor in good health; the cells came from an allogeneic mixed lymphocyte reaction. Some clones in this sample may be carry-over from other donors' samples. The CDR3 DNA reads TGTGCCAGCAGTGGAGGTCGGACAGGGGGCGAATCTAAGAGGGGTGAAGCTTTCTTT. As protein: CASSGGRTGGESKRGEAFF.